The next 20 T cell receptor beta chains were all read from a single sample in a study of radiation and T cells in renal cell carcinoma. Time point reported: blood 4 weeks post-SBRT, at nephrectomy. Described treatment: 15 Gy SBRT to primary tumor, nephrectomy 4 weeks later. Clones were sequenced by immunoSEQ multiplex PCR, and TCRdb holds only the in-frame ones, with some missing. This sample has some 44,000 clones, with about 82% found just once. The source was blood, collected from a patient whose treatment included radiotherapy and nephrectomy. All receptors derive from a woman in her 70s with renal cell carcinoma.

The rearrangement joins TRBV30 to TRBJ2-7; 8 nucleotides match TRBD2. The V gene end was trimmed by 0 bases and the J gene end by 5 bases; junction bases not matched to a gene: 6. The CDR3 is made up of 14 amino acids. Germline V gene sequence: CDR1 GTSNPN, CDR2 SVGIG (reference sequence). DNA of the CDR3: TGTGCCTGGAGTGTCGGGGGGGGCTTCAACGAGCAGTACTTC. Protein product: CAWSVGGGFNEQYF.

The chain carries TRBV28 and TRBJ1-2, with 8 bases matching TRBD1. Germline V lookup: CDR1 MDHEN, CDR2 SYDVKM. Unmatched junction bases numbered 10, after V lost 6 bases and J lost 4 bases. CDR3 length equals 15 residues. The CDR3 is CASRTTGGDSYGYTF. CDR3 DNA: TGTGCCAGCAGGACTACAGGGGGAGACTCCTATGGCTACACCTTC.

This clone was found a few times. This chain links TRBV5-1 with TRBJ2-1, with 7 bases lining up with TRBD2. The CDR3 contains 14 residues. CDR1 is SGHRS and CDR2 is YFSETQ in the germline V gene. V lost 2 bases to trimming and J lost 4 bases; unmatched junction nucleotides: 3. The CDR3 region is CASSLAGPYNEQFF. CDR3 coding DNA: TGCGCCAGCAGCTTAGCGGGGCCATACAATGAGCAGTTCTTC.

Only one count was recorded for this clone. CDR3 coding DNA: TGCAGCGTTGAAGGTTACTTCGGGGGGGAGGGACGCACAGATACGCAGTATTTT. Its protein product is CSVEGYFGGEGRTDTQYF. The V gene is TRBV29-1, the J gene TRBJ2-3; the match to TRBD2 covers 8 bases. The ends lost 1 base at V and 1 base at J; junction bases unmatched: 13. The germline V gene encodes CDR1 SQVTM and CDR2 ANQGSEA. This CDR3 contains 18 residues.

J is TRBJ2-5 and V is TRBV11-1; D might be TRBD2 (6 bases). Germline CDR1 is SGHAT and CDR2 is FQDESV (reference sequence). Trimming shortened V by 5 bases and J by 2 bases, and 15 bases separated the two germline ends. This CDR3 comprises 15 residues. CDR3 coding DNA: TGTGCCAGCAGCCTTGCCCCCGGGGGACAAGAGACCCAGTACTTC. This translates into CASSLAPGGQETQYF.

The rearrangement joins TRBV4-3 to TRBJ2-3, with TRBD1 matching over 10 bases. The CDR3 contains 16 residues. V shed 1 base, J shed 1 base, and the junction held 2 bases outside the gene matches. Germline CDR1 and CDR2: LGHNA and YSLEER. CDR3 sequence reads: CASSQGTGGGTDTQYF. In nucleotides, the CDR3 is TGCGCCAGCAGCCAAGGGACAGGGGGGGGCACAGATACGCAGTATTTT.

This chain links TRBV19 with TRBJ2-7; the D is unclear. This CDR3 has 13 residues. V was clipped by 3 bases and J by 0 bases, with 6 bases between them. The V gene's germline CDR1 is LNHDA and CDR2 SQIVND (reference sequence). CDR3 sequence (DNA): TGTGCCAGTAGTATCAGCAGCTCCTACGAGCAGTACTTC. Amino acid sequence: CASSISSSYEQYF.

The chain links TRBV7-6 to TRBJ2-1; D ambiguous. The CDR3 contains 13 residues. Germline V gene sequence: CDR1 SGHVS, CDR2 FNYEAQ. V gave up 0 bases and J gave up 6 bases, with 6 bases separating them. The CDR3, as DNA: TGTGCCAGCAGCTTAGCCACCCTCAATGAGCAGTTCTTC. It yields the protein CASSLATLNEQFF.

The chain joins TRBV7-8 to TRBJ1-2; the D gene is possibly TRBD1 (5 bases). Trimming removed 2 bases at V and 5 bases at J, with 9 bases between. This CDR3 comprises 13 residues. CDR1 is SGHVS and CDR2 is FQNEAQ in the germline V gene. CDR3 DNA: TGTGCCAGCAGCTTATCAGGGAGGTATGGCTACACCTTC. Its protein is CASSLSGRYGYTF.

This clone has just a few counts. The CDR3 sequence: CASTTGSLTNTGELFF. The CDR3, as DNA: TGTGCCAGCACCACAGGGAGTCTTACGAACACCGGGGAGCTGTTTTTT. The V gene is TRBV5-6, the J gene TRBJ2-2; a weak D match, TRBD1 (6 bases). The CDR3 has 16 amino acids. V gave up 6 bases and J gave up 0 bases, with 15 bases separating them. Germline CDR1 and CDR2: SGHDT and YYEEEE.

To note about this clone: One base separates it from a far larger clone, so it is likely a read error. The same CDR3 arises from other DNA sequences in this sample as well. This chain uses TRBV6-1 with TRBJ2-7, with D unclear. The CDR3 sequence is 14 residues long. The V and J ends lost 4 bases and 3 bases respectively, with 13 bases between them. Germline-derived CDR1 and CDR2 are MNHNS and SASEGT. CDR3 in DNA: TGTGCCAGCAGTGTCGGGTGGCCGAGCTACGAGCAGTACTTC. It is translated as CASSVGWPSYEQYF.

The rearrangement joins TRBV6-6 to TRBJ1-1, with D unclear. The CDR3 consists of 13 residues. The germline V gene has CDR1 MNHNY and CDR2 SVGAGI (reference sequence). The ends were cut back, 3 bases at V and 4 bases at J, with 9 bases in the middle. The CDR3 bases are TGTGCCAGCAGTTATTGGGGTGGCACTGAAGCTTTCTTT. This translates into CASSYWGGTEAFF.

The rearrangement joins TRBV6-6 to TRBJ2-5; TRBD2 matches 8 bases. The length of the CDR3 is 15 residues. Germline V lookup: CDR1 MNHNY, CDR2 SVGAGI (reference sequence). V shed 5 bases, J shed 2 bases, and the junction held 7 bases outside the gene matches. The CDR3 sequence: CASSSSREDQETQYF. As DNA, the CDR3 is TGTGCCAGCAGTAGTTCGCGGGAGGATCAAGAGACCCAGTACTTC.

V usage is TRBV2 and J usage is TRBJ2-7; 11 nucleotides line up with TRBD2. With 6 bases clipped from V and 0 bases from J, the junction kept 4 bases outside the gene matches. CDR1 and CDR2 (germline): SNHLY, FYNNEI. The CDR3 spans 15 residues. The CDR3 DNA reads TGTGCCAGCAGCCTTAGCGGGGGGGGCTCCTACGAGCAGTACTTC. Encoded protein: CASSLSGGGSYEQYF.

CDR3 region: CAISSGRTGRGEGTEAFF. CDR3 in DNA: TGTGCCATCAGTTCCGGTCGGACAGGAAGAGGGGAGGGCACTGAAGCTTTCTTT. The rearrangement uses TRBV10-3 and TRBJ1-1; 7 bases are a match to TRBD1. V shed 5 bases and J 4 bases; nucleotides not matched to a gene: 19. The CDR3 is 18 residues long. Germline CDR1 ENHRY, CDR2 SYGVKD.

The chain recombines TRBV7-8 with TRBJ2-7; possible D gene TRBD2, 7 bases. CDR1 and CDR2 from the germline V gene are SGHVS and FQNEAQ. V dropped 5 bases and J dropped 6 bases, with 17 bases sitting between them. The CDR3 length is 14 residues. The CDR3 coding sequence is TGTGCCAGCAGCCTGGCCCGGGGGGCTTCCGAGCAGTACTTC. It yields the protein CASSLARGASEQYF.

Written as DNA, the CDR3 is TGCGCCAGCAGTGAGTTAGCGAGGGGGTTGAATCAGCCCCAGCATTTT. Its translation is CASSELARGLNQPQHF. The chain is built from TRBV10-2 and TRBJ1-5, with D possibly matching TRBD1 (6 bases). The CDR3 is 16 residues long. With 1 base removed from V and 4 bases from J, the gap between germline ends came to 14 bases. Germline V gives CDR1 WSHSY, CDR2 SAAADI.

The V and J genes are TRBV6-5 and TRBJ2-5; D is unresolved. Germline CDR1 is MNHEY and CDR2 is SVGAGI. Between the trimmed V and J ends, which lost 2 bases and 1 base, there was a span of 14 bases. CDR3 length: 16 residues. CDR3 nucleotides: TGTGCCAGCAGTTACGCGAGCCCTGGGTTCCAAGAGACCCAGTACTTC. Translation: CASSYASPGFQETQYF.

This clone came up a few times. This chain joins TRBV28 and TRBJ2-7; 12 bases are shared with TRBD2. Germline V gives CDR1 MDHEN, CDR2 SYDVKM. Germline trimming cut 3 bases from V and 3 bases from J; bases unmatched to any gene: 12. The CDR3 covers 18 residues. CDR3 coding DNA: TGTGCCAGCAGTTTGCCTAGCGGGAGGGCCTGGGCGAACTACGAGCAGTACTTC. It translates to CASSLPSGRAWANYEQYF.

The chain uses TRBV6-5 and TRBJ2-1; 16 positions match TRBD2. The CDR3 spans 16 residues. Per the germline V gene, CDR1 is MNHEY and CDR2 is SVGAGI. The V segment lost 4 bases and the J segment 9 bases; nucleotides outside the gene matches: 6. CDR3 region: CASSSGLAGGRSEQFF. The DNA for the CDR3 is TGTGCCAGCAGTTCGGGACTAGCGGGGGGGAGGAGTGAGCAGTTCTTC.